These 10 T cell receptor beta chains came from one sample sequenced in a study of Ad26.COV2.S vaccination and SARS-CoV-2 variants. The data were produced by immunoSEQ multiplex PCR, yet TCRdb's version contains in-frame clones alone and is incomplete. Of around 300,000 clones in the sample, roughly nine tenths were seen once. Treatment noted: around 19 received Ad26.COV2.S at low or high dose, single or two shots; 5 received placebo; per-sample allocation not given. Sampling happened 63 days after the first vaccine or placebo injection. Sequences were derived from peripheral blood, sampled in a trial of Ad26.COV2.S vaccine versus placebo. The receptors here all came from a person aged 18-60 years who received the Ad26.COV2.S COVID-19 vaccine or a placebo.

The V and J genes are TRBV11-3 and TRBJ2-7; 7 nucleotides line up with TRBD2. The germline gives CDR1 SGHNT, CDR2 YENEEA. This CDR3 contains 15 residues. V shed 3 bases and J 5 bases; nucleotides not matched to a gene: 10. Written as DNA, the CDR3 is TGTGCCAGCAGCTTCCTATCTAGCGGCCTCAACGAGCAGTACGTC. As protein: CASSFLSSGLNEQYV.

The J gene is TRBJ2-3, the V gene TRBV7-3, with D tentatively TRBD2 (6 bases). The CDR3 runs 13 residues. From germline, CDR1 is SGHTA and CDR2 FQGTGA. Between the trimmed V and J ends, which lost 5 bases and 6 bases, there was a span of 12 bases. CDR3 coding DNA: TGTGCCAGCAGCCGCGGAGGGACGGATACGCAGTATTTT. Encoded protein: CASSRGGTDTQYF.

This clone was counted a single time. The chain has TRBV4-3 and TRBJ2-2, with 8 bases lining up with TRBD2. CDR1 LGHNA and CDR2 YSLEER come from the germline V gene. The CDR3 spans 16 residues. V trimming: 0 bases; J trimming: 5 bases; junction bases outside the gene matches: 5. CDR3 residues: CASSQESGGGTGELFF. The DNA for the CDR3 is TGCGCCAGCAGCCAAGAAAGCGGGGGAGGGACCGGGGAGCTGTTTTTT.

This clone has only one observation. The V call is TRBV9, the J call TRBJ2-5; a possible D gene is TRBD2 (7 bases). The length of the CDR3 is 15 residues. Trimming took off 4 bases at V and 5 bases at J, with 18 bases between the two ends. Germline values: CDR1 SGDLS, CDR2 YYNGEE. The CDR3 loop is CASSPRGAGSETQYF. For the CDR3, the DNA is TGTGCCAGCAGCCCCCGGGGGGCAGGGAGTGAGACCCAGTACTTC.

The chain combines TRBV3-1 (or the pseudogene TRBV3-2) with TRBJ2-3; 8 nucleotides agree with TRBD1. Unmatched junction bases numbered 2, after V lost 1 base and J lost 2 bases. Per the germline V gene, CDR1 is LGHDT and CDR2 is YNNKEL (reference sequence). The CDR3 consists of 15 residues. The CDR3 DNA sequence: TGTGCCAGCAGCCAAGGGACAGGGCCCACAGATACGCAGTATTTT. Its translation is CASSQGTGPTDTQYF.

V gene TRBV6-6 combines with J gene TRBJ2-2, with unresolved D. The CDR3 is made up of 14 amino acids. Germline CDR1 and CDR2: MNHNY and SVGAGI (reference sequence). Trimming left V 4 bases short and J 1 base short, with 7 bases between. The CDR3 DNA reads as TGTGCCAGCAGTTCAACAGTGAACACCGGGGAGCTGTTTTTT. Its translation: CASSSTVNTGELFF.

V gene TRBV7-8 combines with J gene TRBJ2-1; 7 nucleotides line up with TRBD1. This CDR3 contains 13 residues. From germline, CDR1 is SGHVS and CDR2 FQNEAQ. V lost 6 bases to trimming and J lost 8 bases; unmatched junction nucleotides: 7. The CDR3 region has the DNA TGTGCCAGCAGACTAACAGGGGTTCATGAGCAGTTCTTC. Translation gives CASRLTGVHEQFF.

The genes are TRBV19 and TRBJ1-2, with TRBD1 as a possible D gene (5 bases). V lost 4 bases to trimming and J lost 3 bases, with 15 bases between them. Germline CDR1 and CDR2: LNHDA and SQIVND (reference sequence). CDR3 length: 15 residues. This chain's CDR3 is CASSRGVGLDYGYTF. In nucleotides, the CDR3 is TGTGCCAGTAGTAGGGGGGTGGGGCTGGACTATGGCTACACCTTC.

The table lists this clone with a count of one. CDR3 in amino acids: CASSVGQAGNTIYF. The CDR3 DNA follows: TGTGCCAGCAGCGTAGGACAGGCCGGAAACACCATATATTTT. V gene TRBV9 combines with J gene TRBJ1-3; tentative D call: TRBD1 (6 bases). Germline V CDR1 and CDR2: SGDLS, YYNGEE. This CDR3 spans 14 amino acids. Trimming removed 0 bases from V and 4 bases from J, with 8 bases in between.

The chain joins TRBV9 to TRBJ1-1, with D tentatively TRBD1 (6 bases). The V end was cut by 4 bases, the J end by 4 bases, with 20 bases between. The CDR3 runs to 16 residues. Germline V lookup: CDR1 SGDLS, CDR2 YYNGEE. CDR3 sequence: CASSNDRQGRSTEAFF. The CDR3 DNA reads as TGTGCCAGCAGCAACGACAGGCAGGGACGGTCCACTGAAGCTTTCTTT.